This T cell receptor (beta chain) comes out of a study of T cells in narcolepsy. Study-wide results and limits: Blood of same and different patients, but not healthy controls, reportedly held recurring autoreactive clonotypes.

This clone has more than one count but fewer than ten. The antigen remains unidentified. The data were produced by immunoSEQ multiplex PCR, yet TCRdb's version contains in-frame clones alone and is incomplete. The sample carries fewer than 35,000 clones, roughly 78% recorded once. The sequence was obtained from a human donor with narcolepsy. Sequencing input: CD45RA- memory CD4+ T cells from PBMCs.

The CDR3 DNA reads TGTGCCAGCTCACCGGGTGGGACATCGAGCTCCTACGAGCAGTACTTC. As protein: CASSPGGTSSSYEQYF. The chain uses TRBV18 and TRBJ2-7, with a weak D call TRBD1 (6 bases). V gave up 3 bases and J gave up 0 bases, with 15 bases separating them. The CDR3 loop spans 16 amino acids. Germline CDR1 KGHSH, CDR2 LQKENI. Combining the CDR3 with reference TRBV18 and TRBJ2-7 gives the whole variable domain NAGVMQNPRHLVRRRGQEARLRCSPMKGHSHVYWYRQLPEEGLKFMVYLQKENIIDESGMPKERFSAEFPKEGPSILRIQQVVRGDSAAYFCASSPGGTSSSYEQYFGPGTRLTVT.